The following is a T cell receptor (beta chain) sequence with its context. Its specificity is unknown. These data originate in a study of OX40 agonist ivuxolimab in advanced cancers. The table came from immunoSEQ multiplex PCR; TCRdb's copy has only in-frame clones and leaves some out. The table lists just under 80,000 clones, about four fifths of them singletons. Germline V gene sequence: CDR1 SGHNT, CDR2 YYREEE (reference sequence). Germline trimming cut 7 bases from V and 4 bases from J; bases unmatched to any gene: 5. This CDR3 has 13 amino acids. Regarding the study as a whole: Low normalized T-cell clonal expansion was additionally recorded for some nonresponders.

This rearrangement joins TRBV5-4 to TRBJ1-2; 9 bases agree with TRBD1. The TCR was taken from an adult with an advanced solid tumor such as melanoma, head and neck, liver or kidney cancer. Specimen: CD4+ or CD8+ T cells sorted from blood, collected in a trial of the OX40 agonist ivuxolimab. The CDR3 is CASGWTGAYGYTF. In nucleotides, the CDR3 is TGTGCCAGCGGCTGGACAGGGGCCTATGGCTACACCTTC.